The 25 T cell receptor beta chains listed next were all sequenced from one sample in a study of T-cell memory formation after mild COVID-19. MiXCR, run by TCRdb on the 5' RACE reads, gives a single entry per CDR3 protein. The table includes approximately 340,000 distinct CDR3 sequences, 13% detected once. Material for sequencing was PBMCs or a T cell subset sorted from them (not recorded which). These receptor sequences come from a man between 18 and 29 years old who had mild COVID-19 (a few samples of this study predate the infection). Cell type and time point are not known.

The table lists this clonotype with a few counts. V is TRBV7-2 and J is TRBJ2-5, with D perhaps matching TRBD1 (5 bases). The ends were cut back, 1 base at V and 7 bases at J, with 10 bases in the middle. The CDR3 loop spans 13 amino acids. The V gene's germline CDR1 is SGHTA and CDR2 FQGNSA. CDR3 sequence reads: CASSLGGRGTQYF. The CDR3 DNA reads as TGTGCCAGCAGCTTAGGGGGAAGGGGGACCCAGTACTTC.

In regard to this clonotype: A read error is likely, as this CDR3 ends without the conserved phenylalanine or tryptophan. The chain joins TRBV6-4 to TRBJ2-1; TRBD2 matches 13 bases. Germline V gene data show CDR1 as MRHNA and CDR2 as SNTAGT. CDR3 size: 17 residues. V lost 4 bases, J lost 9 bases, and 12 bases stayed unmatched. CDR3 DNA: TGTGCCAGCAGTGCACAGCCAACTAGCGGGGGGGCGTTTGAGCAGTTCTTA. This codes for CASSAQPTSGGAFEQFL.

This clonotype was recorded a few times. The genes are TRBV9 and TRBJ1-2; D might be TRBD1 (6 bases). The CDR3 runs 12 residues. Looked up from germline, CDR1 is SGDLS and CDR2 is YYNGEE. The germline V and J ends were trimmed by 3 bases and 8 bases, with 11 bases remaining between them. The CDR3 region is CASSEGETGYTF. CDR3 in DNA: TGTGCCAGCAGCGAGGGGGAAACGGGCTACACCTTC. Full variable domain (outside the CDR3, taken from reference TRBV9 and TRBJ1-2): DSGVTQTPKHLITATGQRVTLRCSPRSGDLSVYWYQQSLDQGLQFLIQYYNGEERAKGNILERFSAQQFPDLHSELNLSSLELGDSALYFCASSEGETGYTFGSGTRLTVV.

This clonotype was observed a few times. This chain uses TRBV19 with TRBJ2-3; D unresolved. Germline V gene lookup returns CDR1 LNHDA and CDR2 SQIVND (reference sequence). V shed 7 bases and J shed 5 bases, with 7 bases lying between them. The CDR3 covers 11 residues. The CDR3: CASTQRDTQYF. The CDR3 DNA sequence: TGTGCCAGTACTCAGAGAGATACGCAGTATTTT.

The chain combines TRBV20-1 with TRBJ2-3; tentatively, D is TRBD2 (5 bases). This CDR3 comprises 12 residues. Trimming shortened V by 3 bases and J by 5 bases, and 9 bases separated the two germline ends. Germline CDR1 is DFQATT and CDR2 is SNEGSKA (reference sequence). CDR3 region: CSASSDRDTQYF. Here the CDR3 DNA reads TGCAGTGCTAGTAGCGATAGAGATACGCAGTATTTT.

The chain couples TRBV7-3 to TRBJ2-2; no definite D call. Germline V lookup: CDR1 SGHTA, CDR2 FQGTGA. This CDR3 has 15 residues. V was shortened by 1 base and J by 1 base, with 7 bases between the two germline ends. In nucleotides, the CDR3 is TGTGCCAGCAGCTTAAGCAACTTGAACACCGGGGAGCTGTTTTTT. Amino acid sequence: CASSLSNLNTGELFF.

The genes are TRBV4-2 and TRBJ2-3; possibly TRBD2 for D (7 bases). Germline CDR1 and CDR2: LGHNA and YNFKEQ. The CDR3 length is 16 residues. V lost 0 bases to trimming and J lost 6 bases, with 16 bases between them. In nucleotides, the CDR3 is TGTGCCAGCAGCCAAGATCGTGGGGGGGCCAGCGATACGCAGTATTTT. Translation: CASSQDRGGASDTQYF.

In its sample, this clonotype was seen many times. V and J are TRBV4-3 and TRBJ2-2; maybe TRBD2 (5 bases). This CDR3 has 16 amino acids. Trimming stripped 0 bases from V and 7 bases from J, with 15 bases between. Germline lookup yields CDR1 LGHNA and CDR2 YSLEER. CDR3 DNA: TGCGCCAGCAGCCAAGAACATTATGCGAGCGGCGGGGAGCTGTTTTTT. It specifies CASSQEHYASGGELFF.

The rearrangement joins TRBV9 to TRBJ2-5, with 7 positions matching TRBD1. V trimming: 3 bases; J trimming: 2 bases; junction bases outside the gene matches: 4. From germline, CDR1 is SGDLS and CDR2 YYNGEE. The CDR3 is made up of 14 amino acids. For the CDR3, the DNA is TGTGCCAGCAGCGCAGGGACAGAACAAGAGACCCAGTACTTC. This codes for CASSAGTEQETQYF. The whole variable domain, filled in from reference TRBV9 and TRBJ2-5, reads DSGVTQTPKHLITATGQRVTLRCSPRSGDLSVYWYQQSLDQGLQFLIQYYNGEERAKGNILERFSAQQFPDLHSELNLSSLELGDSALYFCASSAGTEQETQYFGPGTRLLVL.

V and J are TRBV7-6 and TRBJ2-3; perhaps TRBD2 as D (5 bases). The CDR3 is 15 amino acids. Germline CDR1 SGHVS, CDR2 FNYEAQ. V dropped 3 bases and J dropped 1 base, with 11 bases sitting between them. The CDR3 sequence is CASSFAIGGTDTQYF. The CDR3 DNA is TGTGCCAGCAGCTTTGCCATCGGGGGCACAGATACGCAGTATTTT.

This clonotype was seen more than once but under ten times. The chain links TRBV6-2 or TRBV6-3 to TRBJ2-7; D is unresolved. Germline V gene sequence: CDR1 MNHEY, CDR2 SVGEGT. This CDR3 region has 16 residues. Deletions cut 4 bases from V and 0 bases from J, with 16 bases between. CDR3 DNA: TGTGCCAGCAGTTCCGTCAGGTCTTCGAGCTCCTACGAGCAGTACGTC. Protein: CASSSVRSSSSYEQYV.

The sample holds a few counts of this clonotype. The V call is TRBV7-8, the J call TRBJ2-6; tentative D call: TRBD1 (5 bases). Germline CDR1 is SGHVS and CDR2 is FQNEAQ. The CDR3 is made up of 18 amino acids. V shed 5 bases and J shed 2 bases, with 19 bases lying between them. CDR3 residues: CASSQLSSIRAGANVLTF. Written as DNA, the CDR3 is TGTGCCAGCAGCCAGCTTAGCTCCATCAGGGCTGGGGCCAACGTCCTGACTTTC.

This rearrangement joins TRBV20-1 to TRBJ1-1, with 8 bases identical to TRBD1. The CDR3 is made up of 12 amino acids. The V gene's germline CDR1 is DFQATT and CDR2 SNEGSKA (reference sequence). After removal of 5 bases from V and 8 bases from J, the junction contained 7 bases not matched to a gene. The CDR3 sequence: CSAWQGAREAFF. The CDR3, as DNA: TGCAGTGCTTGGCAGGGGGCGCGGGAAGCTTTCTTT.

The rearrangement links TRBV13 to TRBJ1-2; D not certain. Germline loops: CDR1 PRHDT, CDR2 FYEKMQ (reference sequence). The CDR3 covers 13 residues. Deletions cut 2 bases from V and 2 bases from J, with 6 bases between. The CDR3 nucleotides are TGTGCCAGCAGCTTACCACAGAACTATGGCTACACCTTC. This encodes CASSLPQNYGYTF. The whole variable domain, filled in from reference TRBV13 and TRBJ1-2, reads AAGVIQSPRHLIKEKRETATLKCYPIPRHDTVYWYQQGPGQDPQFLISFYEKMQSDKGSIPDRFSAQQFSDYHSELNMSSLELGDSALYFCASSLPQNYGYTFGSGTRLTVV.

In its sample, this clonotype was seen a few times. The rearrangement uses TRBV10-3 and TRBJ2-3, with D possibly matching TRBD1 (6 bases). The length of the CDR3 is 15 residues. V shed 1 base and J shed 4 bases, with 12 bases lying between them. The germline gives CDR1 ENHRY, CDR2 SYGVKD. The CDR3 protein is CAISELAGASDTQYF. The CDR3 bases are TGTGCCATCAGTGAGTTGGCAGGGGCCTCAGATACGCAGTATTTT.

The rearrangement joins TRBV7-2 to TRBJ2-1; 11 bases line up with TRBD1. From germline, CDR1 is SGHTA and CDR2 FQGNSA. The CDR3 runs 16 residues. Losses at the gene ends were 5 bases for V and 7 bases for J; bases not matched to a gene: 10. CDR3 nucleotides: TGTGCCAGCAGCCACCAGGACAGGGGGCACGGTAATGAGCAGTTCTTC. It specifies CASSHQDRGHGNEQFF.

This clonotype was seen only a few times. The chain recombines TRBV3-1 with TRBJ1-1; D not resolved. This CDR3 has 14 amino acids. With 1 base removed from V and 1 base from J, the gap between germline ends came to 7 bases. Germline CDR1 reads LGHDT; CDR2 reads YNNKEL (reference sequence). The CDR3 DNA sequence: TGTGCCAGCAGCCAAGGCGGAGGGAACACTGAAGCTTTCTTT. Amino acids: CASSQGGGNTEAFF.

This chain joins TRBV6-2 or TRBV6-3 and TRBJ1-3; D might be TRBD1 (6 bases). Germline V gives CDR1 MNHEY, CDR2 SVGEGT. The CDR3 extends over 16 amino acids. V was trimmed by 4 bases and J by 0 bases, leaving 13 bases between them. CDR3 protein: CASSSRTVVSGNTIYF. The CDR3 nucleotides read TGTGCCAGCAGTTCCCGGACAGTCGTCTCTGGAAACACCATATATTTT.

The chain links TRBV10-3 to TRBJ1-5; D possibly corresponds to TRBD1 (6 bases). The CDR3 runs to 13 residues. Germline V lookup: CDR1 ENHRY, CDR2 SYGVKD. Trimming removed 6 bases from V and 11 bases from J, with 17 bases in between. The CDR3 sequence: CAIRGTGSSAQHF. As DNA, the CDR3 is TGTGCCATCAGGGGAACAGGGTCCTCCGCCCAGCATTTT.

The table lists this clonotype with a few counts. The chain recombines TRBV14 with TRBJ2-5; 7 bases are shared with TRBD2. The CDR3 loop spans 17 amino acids. J was trimmed by 1 base and V by 5 bases; bases with no gene match: 13. The V gene's germline CDR1 is SGHDN and CDR2 FVKESK. Written as DNA, the CDR3 is TGTGCCAGCAGCGCCCGAGTGGGACTAACTGTCCAAGAGACCCAGTACTTC. It is translated as CASSARVGLTVQETQYF. The whole variable domain, filled in from reference TRBV14 and TRBJ2-5, reads EAGVTQFPSHSVIEKGQTVTLRCDPISGHDNLYWYRRVMGKEIKFLLHFVKESKQDESGMPNNRFLAERTGGTYSTLKVQPAELEDSGVYFCASSARVGLTVQETQYFGPGTRLLVL.

This clonotype showed up just a few times. The chain is built from TRBV5-1 and TRBJ2-2, with D tentatively TRBD1 (5 bases). The CDR3 spans 14 residues. Deletions cut 7 bases from V and 1 base from J, with 11 bases between. The germline gives CDR1 SGHRS, CDR2 YFSETQ. The CDR3 loop is CASLATGNTGELFF. The CDR3 DNA reads TGCGCCAGCTTGGCCACAGGGAACACCGGGGAGCTGTTTTTT.

This clonotype turned up a few times. V is TRBV20-1 and J is TRBJ2-3; D is possibly TRBD2 (6 bases). V lost 1 base to trimming and J lost 5 bases, with 13 bases between them. This CDR3 has 14 amino acids. CDR1 is DFQATT, CDR2 SNEGSKA, per germline (reference sequence). The CDR3 spells CSARGTGVIDTQYF. DNA for the CDR3: TGCAGTGCTAGAGGAACGGGGGTGATAGATACGCAGTATTTT.

This chain joins TRBV20-1 and TRBJ1-5; the D gene is possibly TRBD1 (5 bases). The V gene lost 2 bases and the J gene lost 1 base, with 6 bases spanning the gap. Looked up from germline, CDR1 is DFQATT and CDR2 is SNEGSKA (reference sequence). The CDR3 covers 13 residues. CDR3 sequence: CSARRDSNQPQHF. The CDR3 DNA follows: TGCAGTGCTAGACGGGACAGCAATCAGCCCCAGCATTTT.

The genes are TRBV6-5 and TRBJ1-2; D gene unclear. Trimming took off 4 bases at V and 10 bases at J, with 16 bases between the two ends. This CDR3 has 13 amino acids. Germline V gene sequence: CDR1 MNHEY, CDR2 SVGAGI. The CDR3 sequence is CASSSGRPEVYTF. CDR3 nucleotide sequence: TGTGCCAGCAGTTCGGGCAGGCCAGAAGTCTACACCTTC.

V is TRBV10-3 and J is TRBJ2-1; 7 bases fit TRBD2. V lost 8 bases, J lost 7 bases, and 8 bases stayed unmatched. The CDR3 runs to 13 residues. CDR1 and CDR2 (germline): ENHRY, SYGVKD. CDR3 nucleotides: TGTGCCATCTCTGCACCTAGCGGAAATGAGCAGTTCTTC. Protein product: CAISAPSGNEQFF.